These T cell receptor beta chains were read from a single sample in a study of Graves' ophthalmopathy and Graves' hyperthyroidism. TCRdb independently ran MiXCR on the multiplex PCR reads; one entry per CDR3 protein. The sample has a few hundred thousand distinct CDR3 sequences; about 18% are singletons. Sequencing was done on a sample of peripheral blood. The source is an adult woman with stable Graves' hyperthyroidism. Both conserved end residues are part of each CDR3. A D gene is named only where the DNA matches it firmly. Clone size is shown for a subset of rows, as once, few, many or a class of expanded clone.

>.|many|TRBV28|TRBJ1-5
TGTGCCAGCATTCGGGGGGGAGCCAATCAGCCCCAGCATTTT
CASIRGGANQPQHF
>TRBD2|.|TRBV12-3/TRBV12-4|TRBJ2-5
TGTGCCAGCAGGGTAGCGGGAGCCGTGGAGACCCAGTACTTC
CASRVAGAVETQYF
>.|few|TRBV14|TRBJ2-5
TGTGCCAGCAGCCTGGGATGGAGGGAACAAGAGACCCAGTACTTC
CASSLGWREQETQYF
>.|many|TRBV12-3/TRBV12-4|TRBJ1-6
TGTGCCAGCAGTCCGGGCCTCTCCTATAATTCACCCCTCCACTTT
CASSPGLSYNSPLHF
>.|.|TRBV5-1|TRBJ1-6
TGCGCCAGCAGCTTCGATAACGGGGTTAGGACAACCCCGAATTCACCCCTCCACTTT
CASSFDNGVRTTPNSPLHF
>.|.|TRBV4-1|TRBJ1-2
TGCGCCAGCAGCCAAGATCTGGGAGTTGGTGGCTACACCTTC
CASSQDLGVGGYTF
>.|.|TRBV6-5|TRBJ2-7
TGTGCCAGCAGTTACACGTCAGGCCACGAGCAGTACTTC
CASSYTSGHEQYF
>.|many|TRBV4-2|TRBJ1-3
TGTGCCAGCAGCCAAGAATCCGGAGCCTCTGGAAACACCATATATTTT
CASSQESGASGNTIYF
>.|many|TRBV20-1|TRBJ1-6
TGCAGTGCTAGTCCCCCGAGCTCCTATAATTCACCCCTCCACTTT
CSASPPSSYNSPLHF
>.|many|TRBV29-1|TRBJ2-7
TGCAGCGTTGCAGGACCGGAAGACTACGAGCAGTACTTC
CSVAGPEDYEQYF
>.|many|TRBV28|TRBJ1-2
TGTGCCAGCAGTTTATCCAGCTCCTATGGCTACACCTTC
CASSLSSSYGYTF
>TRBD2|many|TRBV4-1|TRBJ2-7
TGCGCCAGCAGCCATCGACTAGCGGGAGGCGAGCAGTACTTC
CASSHRLAGGEQYF
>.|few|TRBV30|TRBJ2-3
TGTGCCTGGAGTGTTCTCTTCGGAGGGACCAGCACAGATACGCAGTATTTT
CAWSVLFGGTSTDTQYF
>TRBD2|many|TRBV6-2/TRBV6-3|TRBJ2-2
TGTGCCAGCAGTTCACTAGCGGCGAACACCGGGGAGCTGTTTTTT
CASSSLAANTGELFF
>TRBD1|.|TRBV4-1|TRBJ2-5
TGCGCCAGCAGCCAACACCCAGGAGTAGGGGGCCGGGACGCGACCCAGTACTTC
CASSQHPGVGGRDATQYF
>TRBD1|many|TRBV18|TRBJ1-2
TGTGCCAGCTCACCCGCGGGAGGGGGCGATGCCTATGGCTACACCTTC
CASSPAGGGDAYGYTF
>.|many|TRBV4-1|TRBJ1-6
TGCGCCAGCAGCCAGGATACAAACACCAATAATTCACCCCTCCACTTT
CASSQDTNTNNSPLHF
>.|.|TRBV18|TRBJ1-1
TGTGCCAGCTCACCACCGTTGGCTGAAGCTTTCTTT
CASSPPLAEAFF
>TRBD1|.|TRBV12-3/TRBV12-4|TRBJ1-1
TGTGCCAGCAGTCCGAGGACAGGCGGTGCTTTCTTT
CASSPRTGGAFF
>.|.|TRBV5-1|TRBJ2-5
TGCGCCAGCAACAAAGTAATCCGGACAGACCAAGAGACCCAGTACTTC
CASNKVIRTDQETQYF
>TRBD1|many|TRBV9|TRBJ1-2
TGTGCCAGCAGCTTGGGACAGAATAACTATGGCTACACCTTC
CASSLGQNNYGYTF
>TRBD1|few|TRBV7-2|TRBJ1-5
TGTGCCAGCAGCTTAGGGGCAGGGGGCGGTCAGCCCCAGCATTTT
CASSLGAGGGQPQHF
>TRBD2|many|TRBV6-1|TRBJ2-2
TGTGCCAGCACCCGGGGGCTAGCGGGAGGGCCCGGGGAGCTGTTTTTT
CASTRGLAGGPGELFF
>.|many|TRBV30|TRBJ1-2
TGTGCCTGGAGTAATACTAACAGGGTCGGGTATGGCTACACCTTC
CAWSNTNRVGYGYTF
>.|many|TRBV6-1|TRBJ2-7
TGTGCCAGCAGTCATCGGGACAACTCCTACGAGCAGTACTTC
CASSHRDNSYEQYF
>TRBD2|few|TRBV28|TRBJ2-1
TGTGCCAGCAATACAGCGGGAGGGAGCTCCTACAATGAGCAGTTCTTC
CASNTAGGSSYNEQFF
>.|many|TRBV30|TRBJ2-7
TGTGCCTGGAGTGTAACCTACGAGCAGTACTTC
CAWSVTYEQYF
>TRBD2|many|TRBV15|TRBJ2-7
TGTGCCACCAGCAGCACCGGGACTAGAGACGAGCAGTACTTC
CATSSTGTRDEQYF
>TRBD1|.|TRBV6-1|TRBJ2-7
TGTGCCAGCAGTGAAGAGGGGACAGGTGCCTACGAGCAGTACTTC
CASSEEGTGAYEQYF
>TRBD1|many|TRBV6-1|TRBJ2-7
TGTGCCAGCAGCCCGACGAAGACAGGGGGCGAGCAGTACTTC
CASSPTKTGGEQYF
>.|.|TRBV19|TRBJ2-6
TGTGCCAGTAGCTACCGGAATGGGGCCAACGTCCTGACTTTC
CASSYRNGANVLTF
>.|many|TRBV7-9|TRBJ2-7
TGTGCCAGCAGCGGGACACACGAGCAGTACTTC
CASSGTHEQYF
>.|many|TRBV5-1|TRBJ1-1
TGCGCCAGCAGCCCCCCAGGACGCACTGAAGCTTTCTTT
CASSPPGRTEAFF
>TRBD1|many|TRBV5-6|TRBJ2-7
TGTGCCAGCAGCCCTGGACAGGTAACCTCCTACGAGCAGTACTTC
CASSPGQVTSYEQYF
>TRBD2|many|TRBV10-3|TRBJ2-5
TGTGCCATCCGCGGACTAGCAGCGGAGACCCAGTACTTC
CAIRGLAAETQYF
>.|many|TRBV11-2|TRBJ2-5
TGTGCCAGCAGCTCCATTTGGGGAGAGACCCAGTACTTC
CASSSIWGETQYF
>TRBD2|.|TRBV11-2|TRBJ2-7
TGTGCCAGCAGCTTAGGCGGGAGGTGGATCTACGAGCAGTACTTC
CASSLGGRWIYEQYF
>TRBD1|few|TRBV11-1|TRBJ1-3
TGTGCCAGCAGCAACGAAGACAGGGTAACTGGAAACACCATATATTTT
CASSNEDRVTGNTIYF
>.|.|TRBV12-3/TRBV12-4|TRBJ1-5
TGTGCCAGCAGCCCCCTCGGAGATAGCAATCAGCCCCAGCATTTT
CASSPLGDSNQPQHF
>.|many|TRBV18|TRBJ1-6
TGTGCCAGCTCACCACCCGGTGCGGTCGTGCAAAAATCACCCCTCCACTTT
CASSPPGAVVQKSPLHF
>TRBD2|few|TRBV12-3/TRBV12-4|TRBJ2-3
TGTGCCAGCAGTTCCCTCGGGGGGATGAGCACAGATACGCAGTATTTT
CASSSLGGMSTDTQYF
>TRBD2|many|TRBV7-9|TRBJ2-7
TGTGCCAGCAGCTCTCTACCGGGACTAGCGGCTAGCTCCTACGAGCAGTACTTC
CASSSLPGLAASSYEQYF
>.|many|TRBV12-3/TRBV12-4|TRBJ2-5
TGTGCCAGCAGTTTAACCCGGGAGATGGAGACCCAGTACTTC
CASSLTREMETQYF
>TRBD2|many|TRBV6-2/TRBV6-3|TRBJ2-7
TGTGCCAGCAGCTCAAGGACTAGCGAAAGCGAGCAGTACTTC
CASSSRTSESEQYF
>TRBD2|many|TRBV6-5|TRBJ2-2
TGTGCCAGCAGTTCTGGGGGGGGCACCGGGGAGCTGTTTTTT
CASSSGGGTGELFF
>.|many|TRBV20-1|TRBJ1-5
TGCAGTGCGGGGGGAAGGGGGGGTCAGCCCCAGCATTTT
CSAGGRGGQPQHF
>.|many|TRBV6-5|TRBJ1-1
TGTGCCAGCAGTTACTCGGGAGCTATGAACACTGAAGCTTTCTTT
CASSYSGAMNTEAFF
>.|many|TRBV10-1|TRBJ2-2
TGCGCCAGCGCACCGGGCAGTAACACCGGGGAGCTGTTTTTT
CASAPGSNTGELFF
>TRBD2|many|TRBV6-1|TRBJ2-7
TGTGCCAGCAGTCTTACCCCGACTAGCGGCTTCTACGAGCAGTACTTC
CASSLTPTSGFYEQYF
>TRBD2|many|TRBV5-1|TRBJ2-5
TGCGCCAGCAGCTTGAGGCTAGCGGGAGAGGTATTGGAGACCCAGTACTTC
CASSLRLAGEVLETQYF
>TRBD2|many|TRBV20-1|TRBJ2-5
TGCAGTGCTCCGACTAGCGGGGCACAAGAGACCCAGTACTTC
CSAPTSGAQETQYF